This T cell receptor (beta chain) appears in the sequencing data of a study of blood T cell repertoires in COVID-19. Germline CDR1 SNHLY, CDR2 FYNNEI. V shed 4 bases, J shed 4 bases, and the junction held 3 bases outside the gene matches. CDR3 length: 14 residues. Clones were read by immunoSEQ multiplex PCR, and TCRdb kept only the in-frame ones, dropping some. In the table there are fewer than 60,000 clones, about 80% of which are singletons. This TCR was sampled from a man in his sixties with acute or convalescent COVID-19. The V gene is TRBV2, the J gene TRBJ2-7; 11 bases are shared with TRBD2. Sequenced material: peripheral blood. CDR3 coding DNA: TGTGCCAGCAGTGTAGCGGGGGGGCTTTACGAGCAGTACTTC. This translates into CASSVAGGLYEQYF.